These 11 T cell receptor beta chains share one sample of origin, sequenced in a study of blood T cell repertoires in COVID-19. TCRdb keeps only in-frame clones here, not all; method: immunoSEQ multiplex PCR. The sample records around 200,000 clones, more than 75% being singletons. Sequencing was done on a sample of peripheral blood. The receptors originated from a man between 65 and 79 years old with acute or convalescent COVID-19.

The V call is TRBV6-1, the J call TRBJ2-7; D is uncertain. V lost 0 bases, J lost 2 bases, and 17 bases lay in between. The CDR3 totals 17 residues. CDR1 is MNHNS, CDR2 SASEGT, per germline. The CDR3 DNA reads as TGTGCCAGCAGTGAAGCCCGTTATGGCAGTACCCCCTACGAGCAGTACTTC. The encoded protein is CASSEARYGSTPYEQYF.

The chain links TRBV29-1 to TRBJ2-1; D perhaps matches TRBD1 (7 bases). The CDR3 is 15 residues long. Germline-derived CDR1 and CDR2 are SQVTM and ANQGSEA. V lost 8 bases and J lost 2, with 19 bases in between. CDR3 nucleotides: TGCAGCCCCTGGGGGCAGGGGGAGGCCTACAATGAGCAGTTCTTC. It specifies CSPWGQGEAYNEQFF.

V gene TRBV11-2 combines with J gene TRBJ2-3, with D possibly being TRBD2 (7 bases). The V and J ends lost 0 bases and 3 bases respectively, with 16 bases between them. In germline, CDR1 is SGHAT, CDR2 FQNNGV. The CDR3 runs 17 residues. DNA for the CDR3: TGTGCCAGCAGCTTAGATCCTGGGGGGGCCTTGACAGATACGCAGTATTTT. Amino acids: CASSLDPGGALTDTQYF.

This chain connects TRBV12-5 to TRBJ2-3, with a tentative D call TRBD1 (5 bases). Trimming cost V 4 bases and J 2 bases, with 7 bases left between them. This CDR3 is 13 amino acids long. Germline CDR1 reads LGHNT; CDR2 reads FRNRAP. CDR3 DNA sequence: TGTGCTAGTGGTTCCAGGGTCACAGATACGCAGTATTTT. Encoded protein: CASGSRVTDTQYF.

J is TRBJ1-2 and V is TRBV5-1; D gene uncertain. There are 12 residues in the CDR3. Per the germline V gene, CDR1 is SGHRS and CDR2 is YFSETQ. The V end was cut by 0 bases, the J end by 6 bases, with 6 bases between. CDR3 sequence (DNA): TGCGCCAGCAGCTTGGCCAATGATGGCTACACCTTC. This sequence encodes CASSLANDGYTF.

The genes are TRBV5-8 and TRBJ2-7; tentatively, D is TRBD1 (6 bases). The CDR3 totals 14 residues. The ends were cut back, 4 bases at V and 2 bases at J, with 13 bases in the middle. Germline CDR1 SGHTS, CDR2 YDEGEE. The CDR3 here is CASSPRDTPYEQYF. The CDR3, as DNA: TGTGCCAGCAGCCCCCGGGACACCCCCTACGAGCAGTACTTC.

This sequence joins TRBV2 and TRBJ2-2; TRBD1 matches 8 bases. This CDR3 spans 13 amino acids. J gave up 5 bases and V 5 bases, and 1 base lay outside the gene matches. Germline loops: CDR1 SNHLY, CDR2 FYNNEI. The CDR3: CASSWTGTGELFF. The DNA for the CDR3 is TGTGCCAGCAGTTGGACAGGGACCGGGGAGCTGTTTTTT.

V gene TRBV29-1 combines with J gene TRBJ2-1; 8 bases are a match to TRBD2. Germline CDR1 and CDR2: SQVTM and ANQGSEA. The length of the CDR3 is 14 residues. Trimming took 7 bases from V and 0 from J; bases not matched to a gene: 5. The CDR3 protein is CSAGGGISYNEQFF. For the CDR3, the DNA is TGCAGCGCCGGGGGGGGCATCTCCTACAATGAGCAGTTCTTC.

The V call is TRBV7-9, the J call TRBJ1-5, with 7 positions matching TRBD1. The germline V gene encodes CDR1 SEHNR and CDR2 FQNEAQ (reference sequence). This CDR3 spans 15 amino acids. V gave up 4 bases and J gave up 2 bases; unmatched junction bases: 5. The CDR3 DNA reads as TGTGCCAGCAGCTCTCGGGACAGACGCAATCAGCCCCAGCATTTT. Encoded protein: CASSSRDRRNQPQHF.

The V and J genes are TRBV19 and TRBJ1-4; 8 bases agree with TRBD1. Germline CDR1 LNHDA, CDR2 SQIVND (reference sequence). V dropped 7 bases and J dropped 7; count of bases not matched to a gene: 11. The CDR3 spans 15 residues. CDR3 nucleotide sequence: TGTGCCAGTACCCCCTCGACAGGGGAGGGTGAAAAACTGTTTTTT. Translating it yields CASTPSTGEGEKLFF. The variable domain in full, with the rest retrieved from reference TRBV19 and TRBJ1-4, is DGGITQSPKYLFRKEGQNVTLSCEQNLNHDAMYWYRQDPGQGLRLIYYSQIVNDFQKGDIAEGYSVSREKKESFPLTVTSAQKNPTAFYLCASTPSTGEGEKLFFGSGTQLSVL.

This clone has a handful of counts. The gene calls are TRBV28 and TRBJ1-1, with D possibly TRBD1 on 6 matching bases. Deletions cut 6 bases from V and 1 base from J, with 15 bases between. The germline V gene encodes CDR1 MDHEN and CDR2 SYDVKM. CDR3 length: 15 residues. CDR3 DNA: TGTGCCAGCAGGCGGGGGTTGACAGGGAACACTGAAGCTTTCTTT. Its protein product is CASRRGLTGNTEAFF. Using reference TRBV28 and TRBJ1-1 for the parts outside the CDR3, the full variable domain is DVKVTQSSRYLVKRTGEKVFLECVQDMDHENMFWYRQDPGLGLRLIYFSYDVKMKEKGDIPEGYSVSREKKERFSLILESASTNQTSMYLCASRRGLTGNTEAFFGQGTRLTVV.